The entry below describes one TCR beta chain. The target antigen is unknown. Looked up from germline, CDR1 is SSHAT and CDR2 is FNYEAQ (reference sequence). The CDR3 extends over 14 amino acids. With 3 bases removed from V and 4 bases from J, the gap between germline ends came to 12 bases. Via MiXCR, TCRdb re-called the 5' RACE reads, giving one row per CDR3 protein. The sample shows hundreds of thousands of distinct CDR3 sequences, 8.7% of them seen only once. This specimen comes from a study of T cells after yellow fever vaccination. General study points: Once the booster was given, most primary-vaccination clones reappeared, at just over 95% for CD4 and roughly 86% for CD8.

The genes are TRBV7-7 and TRBJ2-5; possible D gene TRBD2, 5 bases. The sample here was PBMCs, taken on the day of the first yellow fever vaccination. This clonotype was obtained from a young man who received the YFV17D yellow fever vaccine. DNA of the CDR3: TGTGCCAGCAGCTTGTTTGCTAGCTCAGAGACCCAGTACTTC. It yields the protein CASSLFASSETQYF.